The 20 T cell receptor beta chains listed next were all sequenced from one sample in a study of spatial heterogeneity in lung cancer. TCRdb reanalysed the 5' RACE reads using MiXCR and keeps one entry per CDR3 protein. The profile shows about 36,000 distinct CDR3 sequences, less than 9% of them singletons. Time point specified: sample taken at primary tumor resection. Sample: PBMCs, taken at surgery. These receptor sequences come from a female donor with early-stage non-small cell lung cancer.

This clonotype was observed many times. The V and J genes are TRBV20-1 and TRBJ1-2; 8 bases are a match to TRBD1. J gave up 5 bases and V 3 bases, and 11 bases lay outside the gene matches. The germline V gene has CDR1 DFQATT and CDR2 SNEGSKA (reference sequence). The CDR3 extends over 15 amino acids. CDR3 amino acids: CSASDRGRRNYGYTF. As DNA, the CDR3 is TGCAGTGCTAGCGACAGGGGAAGGCGTAATTATGGCTACACCTTC.

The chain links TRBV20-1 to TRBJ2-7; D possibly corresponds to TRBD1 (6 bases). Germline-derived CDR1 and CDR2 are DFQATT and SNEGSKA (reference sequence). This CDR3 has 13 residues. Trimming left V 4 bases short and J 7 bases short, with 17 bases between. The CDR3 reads CSATRTPTGEQYF. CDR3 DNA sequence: TGCAGTGCTACTCGGACACCCACAGGGGAGCAGTACTTC.

The CDR3 loop reads CASSAMGGNYNEQFF. CDR3 sequence (DNA): TGTGCCAGCAGCGCGATGGGAGGAAACTACAATGAGCAGTTCTTC. This chain uses TRBV9 with TRBJ2-1; tentatively, D is TRBD2 (6 bases). The CDR3 is made up of 15 amino acids. Trimming left V 3 bases short and J 3 bases short, with 13 bases between. Germline lookup yields CDR1 SGDLS and CDR2 YYNGEE.

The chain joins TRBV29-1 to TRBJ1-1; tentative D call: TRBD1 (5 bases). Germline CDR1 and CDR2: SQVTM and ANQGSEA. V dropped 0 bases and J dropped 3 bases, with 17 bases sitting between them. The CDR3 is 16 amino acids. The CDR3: CSVEDPAGSLDTEAFF. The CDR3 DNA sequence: TGCAGCGTTGAAGATCCCGCAGGGTCGTTAGACACTGAAGCTTTCTTT.

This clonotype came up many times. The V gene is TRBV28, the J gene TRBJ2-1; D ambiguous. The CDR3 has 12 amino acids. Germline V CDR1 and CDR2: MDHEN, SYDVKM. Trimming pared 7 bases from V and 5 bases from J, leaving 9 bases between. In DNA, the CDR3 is TGTGCCAGCAATGTACCAAACAATGAGCAGTTCTTC. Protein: CASNVPNNEQFF.

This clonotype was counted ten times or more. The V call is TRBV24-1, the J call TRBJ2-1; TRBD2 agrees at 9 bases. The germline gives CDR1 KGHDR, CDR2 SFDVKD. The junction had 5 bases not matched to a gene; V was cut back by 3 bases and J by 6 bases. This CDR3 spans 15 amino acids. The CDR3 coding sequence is TGTGCCACCAGTGATGGGGGACTAGCTGGCAATGAGCAGTTCTTC. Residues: CATSDGGLAGNEQFF.

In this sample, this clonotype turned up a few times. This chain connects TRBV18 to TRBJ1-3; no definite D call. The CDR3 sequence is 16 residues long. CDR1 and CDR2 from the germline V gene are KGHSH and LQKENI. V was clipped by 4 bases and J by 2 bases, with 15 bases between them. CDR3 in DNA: TGTGCCAGCTCACACGCACGCTTAGATACTGGAAACACCATATATTTT. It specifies CASSHARLDTGNTIYF.

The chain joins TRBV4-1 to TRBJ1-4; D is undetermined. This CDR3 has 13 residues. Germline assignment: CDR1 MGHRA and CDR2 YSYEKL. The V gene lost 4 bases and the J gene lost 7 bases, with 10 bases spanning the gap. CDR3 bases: TGCGCCAGCAGCCGCGGGGTTGTTGAAAAACTGTTTTTT. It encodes CASSRGVVEKLFF.

This CDR3 reads CASTRGGSRRFSNTDTQYF. In nucleotides, the CDR3 is TGTGCCAGCACCAGGGGGGGGAGTCGCCGGTTTTCCAACACAGATACGCAGTATTTT. The gene calls are TRBV7-8 and TRBJ2-3; D is tentatively TRBD1 or TRBD2 (7 bases each). CDR1 SGHVS and CDR2 FQNEAQ come from the germline V gene. The CDR3 runs to 19 residues. Deletions cut 7 bases from V and 2 bases from J, with 28 bases between.

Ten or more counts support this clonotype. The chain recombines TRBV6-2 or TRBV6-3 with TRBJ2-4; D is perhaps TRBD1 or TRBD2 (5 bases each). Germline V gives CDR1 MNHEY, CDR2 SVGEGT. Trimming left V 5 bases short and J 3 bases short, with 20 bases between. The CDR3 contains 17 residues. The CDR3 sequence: CASSDGVIREFKNIQYF. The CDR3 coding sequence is TGTGCCAGCAGTGACGGTGTTATCAGGGAGTTCAAAAACATTCAGTACTTC.

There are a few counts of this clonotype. The CDR3 loop reads CSARDSGRDAEKLFF. The CDR3 bases are TGCAGTGCTAGAGATTCGGGGAGGGACGCGGAAAAACTGTTTTTT. V gene TRBV20-1 combines with J gene TRBJ1-4; the D gene is possibly TRBD1 (5 bases). Germline V lookup: CDR1 DFQATT, CDR2 SNEGSKA (reference sequence). CDR3 length: 15 amino acids. V lost 0 bases and J 8 bases, leaving 16 bases between the germline ends.

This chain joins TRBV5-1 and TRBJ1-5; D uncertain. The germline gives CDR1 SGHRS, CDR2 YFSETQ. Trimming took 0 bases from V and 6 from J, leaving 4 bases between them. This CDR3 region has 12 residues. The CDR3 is CASSLEGQPQHF. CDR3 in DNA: TGCGCCAGCAGCTTGGAGGGTCAGCCCCAGCATTTT.

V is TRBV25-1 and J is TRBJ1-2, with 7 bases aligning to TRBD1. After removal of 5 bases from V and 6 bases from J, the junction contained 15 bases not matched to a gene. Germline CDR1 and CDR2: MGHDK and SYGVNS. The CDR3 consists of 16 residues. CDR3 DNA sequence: TGTGCCAGCAGTCCCCTACAGACAACAGGGGACCATGGCTACACCTTC. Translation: CASSPLQTTGDHGYTF.

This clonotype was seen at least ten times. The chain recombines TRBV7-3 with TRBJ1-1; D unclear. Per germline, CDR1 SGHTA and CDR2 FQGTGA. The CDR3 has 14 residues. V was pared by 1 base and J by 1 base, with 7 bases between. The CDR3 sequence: CASSLMPANTEAFF. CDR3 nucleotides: TGTGCCAGCAGCTTAATGCCCGCGAACACTGAAGCTTTCTTT.

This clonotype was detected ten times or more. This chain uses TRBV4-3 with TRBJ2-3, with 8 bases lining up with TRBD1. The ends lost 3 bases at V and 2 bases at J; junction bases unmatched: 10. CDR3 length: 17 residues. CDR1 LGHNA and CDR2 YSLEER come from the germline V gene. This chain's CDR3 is CASSHLQGARNTDTQYF. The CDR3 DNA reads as TGCGCCAGCAGCCATTTGCAGGGGGCGCGGAACACAGATACGCAGTATTTT.

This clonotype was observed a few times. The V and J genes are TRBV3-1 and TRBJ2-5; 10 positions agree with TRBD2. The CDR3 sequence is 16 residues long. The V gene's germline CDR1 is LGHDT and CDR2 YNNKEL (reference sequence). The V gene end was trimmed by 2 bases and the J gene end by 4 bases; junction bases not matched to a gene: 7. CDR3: CASSQKRGGVPETQYF. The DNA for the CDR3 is TGTGCCAGCAGCCAAAAGCGGGGGGGTGTACCAGAGACCCAGTACTTC.

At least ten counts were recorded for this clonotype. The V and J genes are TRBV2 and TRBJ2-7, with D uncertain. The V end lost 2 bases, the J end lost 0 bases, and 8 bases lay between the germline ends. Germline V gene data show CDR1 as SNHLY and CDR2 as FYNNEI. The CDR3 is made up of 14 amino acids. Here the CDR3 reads CASSEIRSSYEQYF. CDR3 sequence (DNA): TGTGCCAGCAGTGAAATCAGGAGCTCCTACGAGCAGTACTTC.

The CDR3 DNA sequence: TGTGCCAGCAGTCGTACGTTGGATTTGGAGACCCAGTACTTC. Amino acid sequence: CASSRTLDLETQYF. The chain links TRBV6-1 to TRBJ2-5; unclear D gene. The length of the CDR3 is 14 residues. Trimming removed 5 bases from V and 5 bases from J, with 15 bases in between. The germline V gene has CDR1 MNHNS and CDR2 SASEGT.

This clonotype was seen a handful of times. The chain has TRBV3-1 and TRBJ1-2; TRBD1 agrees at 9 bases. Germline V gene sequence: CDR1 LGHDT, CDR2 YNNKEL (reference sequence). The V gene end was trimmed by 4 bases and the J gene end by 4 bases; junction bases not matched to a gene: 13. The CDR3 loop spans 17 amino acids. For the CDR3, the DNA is TGTGCCAGCAGCCTATCCCTCAGGACAGGGGCAAGCTATGGCTACACCTTC. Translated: CASSLSLRTGASYGYTF.

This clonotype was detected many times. The CDR3 DNA reads TGTGCCAGCACCCGGGGGGCGGGAATCTACGAGCAGTACTTC. It encodes CASTRGAGIYEQYF. The genes are TRBV3-1 and TRBJ2-7; possible D gene TRBD2, 7 bases. V shed 7 bases and J shed 3 bases, with 16 bases lying between them. The CDR3 loop spans 14 amino acids. CDR1 and CDR2 (germline): LGHDT, YNNKEL (reference sequence).